Presented here are 10 T cell receptor beta chains from one specimen sequenced in a study of shared clonotypes between healthy human individuals. CD45RO negativity and positive selection for CCR7 defined naive CD8 cells, a population that excluded terminally differentiated effector memory CD45RA+ cells. Method: immunoSEQ multiplex PCR; TCRdb's copy keeps in-frame clones and lacks some. The sample contains millions of clones, approximately 94% of which appear only once. Sequencing was performed on naive CD8+ T cells sorted from blood. All receptors derive from a man younger than 35 in good health.

This chain uses TRBV7-8 with TRBJ1-6; 8 positions match TRBD1. Germline V lookup: CDR1 SGHVS, CDR2 FQNEAQ. V trimming: 1 base; J trimming: 9 bases; junction bases outside the gene matches: 5. The CDR3 runs to 15 residues. The CDR3, as DNA: TGTGCCAGCAGCTTAGTCCCAGGGGGCGGTTCACCCCTCCACTTT. Amino acids: CASSLVPGGGSPLHF.

This sequence joins TRBV4-3 and TRBJ1-3; 7 nucleotides match TRBD1. The CDR3 totals 15 residues. CDR1 and CDR2 from the germline V gene are LGHNA and YSLEER. V shed 1 base and J 4 bases; nucleotides not matched to a gene: 4. CDR3 coding DNA: TGCGCCAGCAGCCAAGGGGTGGGACAGGGAAACACCATATATTTT. It encodes CASSQGVGQGNTIYF.

V usage is TRBV4-3 and J usage is TRBJ2-1; D unresolved. The CDR3 is made up of 15 amino acids. Trimming took 0 bases from V and 8 from J, leaving 14 bases between them. Germline-derived CDR1 and CDR2 are LGHNA and YSLEER. The chain's CDR3 is CASSQDYGPQDEQFF. CDR3 bases: TGCGCCAGCAGCCAAGATTACGGGCCTCAGGATGAGCAGTTCTTC.

The chain carries TRBV15 and TRBJ2-5, with a weak D call TRBD2 (6 bases). The V and J ends lost 2 bases and 1 base respectively, with 11 bases between them. CDR1 is LNHNV and CDR2 is YYDKDF in the germline V gene (reference sequence). The CDR3 contains 15 residues. CDR3 sequence (DNA): TGTGCCACCAGCAGAATCAGGACTACCCAAGAGACCCAGTACTTC. It codes for CATSRIRTTQETQYF.

Comment on this clone: This CDR3 is also generated by other DNA sequences in the sample. CDR3 amino acids: CASSVQGGTEAFF. CDR3 DNA: TGTGCCAGCAGCGTCCAGGGAGGCACTGAAGCTTTCTTT. The chain uses TRBV9 and TRBJ1-1, with D tentatively TRBD1 (5 bases). CDR1 is SGDLS and CDR2 is YYNGEE in the germline V gene. CDR3 length: 13 amino acids. The germline V and J ends were trimmed by 2 bases and 4 bases, with 9 bases remaining between them.

The DNA for the CDR3 is TGTGCCAGCTGCACTGGGGGGGGAGAGACCCAGTACTTC. Its translation is CASCTGGGETQYF. The chain couples TRBV27 to TRBJ2-5; 7 positions match TRBD2. CDR1 is MNHEY, CDR2 SMNVEV, per germline (reference sequence). Trimming cost V 8 bases and J 4 bases; bases outside gene matches: 7. CDR3 length: 13 amino acids.

The CDR3 spells CASSPSLGDESGGELFF. The CDR3 region has the DNA TGTGCCAGCTCACCAAGCTTGGGGGACGAGTCAGGCGGGGAGCTGTTTTTT. The chain carries TRBV18 and TRBJ2-2; D may match TRBD1 or TRBD2 (5 bases each). Germline values: CDR1 KGHSH, CDR2 LQKENI. V was pared by 2 bases and J by 7 bases, with 20 bases between. This CDR3 contains 17 residues.

A note on this clone: Other nucleotide sequences in the sample specify the same CDR3. V usage is TRBV27 and J usage is TRBJ2-5; the D gene is possibly TRBD1 (5 bases). The germline V and J ends were trimmed by 3 bases and 4 bases, with 9 bases remaining between them. The germline V gene encodes CDR1 MNHEY and CDR2 SMNVEV (reference sequence). CDR3 size: 13 residues. The CDR3 reads CASSLERGETQYF. CDR3 nucleotides: TGTGCCAGCAGTTTGGAAAGGGGAGAGACCCAGTACTTC.

This CDR3 is CASSENGEQFF. As DNA, the CDR3 is TGCGCCAGCAGTGAAAACGGTGAGCAGTTCTTC. This rearrangement joins TRBV10-2 to TRBJ2-1; D remains ambiguous. V was trimmed by 3 bases and J by 9 bases, leaving 6 bases between them. CDR1 is WSHSY, CDR2 SAAADI, per germline. The CDR3 covers 11 residues.

The J gene is TRBJ2-7, the V gene TRBV27, with D perhaps given as TRBD1 or TRBD2 (5 bases each). The germline gives CDR1 MNHEY, CDR2 SMNVEV (reference sequence). The germline V and J ends were trimmed by 0 bases and 3 bases, with 12 bases remaining between them. The CDR3 totals 15 residues. The CDR3 here is CASSLSPPGSYEQYF. DNA of the CDR3: TGTGCCAGCAGTTTATCCCCTCCAGGGAGCTACGAGCAGTACTTC.